Listed below are T cell receptor beta chains from one sample, sequenced in a study of cytomegalovirus exposure and HLA in healthy donors. Assay used: immunoSEQ multiplex PCR; TCRdb lists only in-frame clones, some missing. This table holds tens of thousands of clones, 72% found once. Specimen: PBMCs. These receptors came from a woman between 50 and 59 years old in good health and CMV-seropositive. Both conserved end residues are trimmed from each CDR3.

j_call v_call cdr3_aa
TRBJ1-5 TRBV18 ASSPGRGNQPQH
TRBJ2-5 TRBV5-1 ASSETALGAQY
TRBJ2-5 TRBV7-2 ASSRRAGPQETQY
TRBJ1-5 TRBV7-6 ASSLEGGQRDNQPQH
TRBJ2-5 TRBV5-4 ASSTPGLAEETQY
TRBJ2-7 TRBV11-2 ASSFEAGGYEQY
TRBJ2-1 TRBV7-8 ASSLGGSGVYNEQF
TRBJ1-1 TRBV7-3 ASSLLQGAEAF
TRBJ2-6 TRBV28 ASSGGGRLSGANVLT
TRBJ2-7 TRBV9 ASSLTSGEQY
TRBJ2-1 TRBV27 ASTPRRANEQF
TRBJ1-2 TRBV13 AGSSREARAYGYT
- TRBV2 ASSGVRGSYEQY
TRBJ1-5 TRBV6-1 ASSAYSNQPQH
TRBJ2-7 TRBV27 ASSLDSGGYEQY
TRBJ2-1 TRBV7-8 ASLTGPSRDEQF
TRBJ2-1 TRBV5-1 ASSEGTGNYNEQF
TRBJ1-3 TRBV28 ASSLADRVSGNTIY